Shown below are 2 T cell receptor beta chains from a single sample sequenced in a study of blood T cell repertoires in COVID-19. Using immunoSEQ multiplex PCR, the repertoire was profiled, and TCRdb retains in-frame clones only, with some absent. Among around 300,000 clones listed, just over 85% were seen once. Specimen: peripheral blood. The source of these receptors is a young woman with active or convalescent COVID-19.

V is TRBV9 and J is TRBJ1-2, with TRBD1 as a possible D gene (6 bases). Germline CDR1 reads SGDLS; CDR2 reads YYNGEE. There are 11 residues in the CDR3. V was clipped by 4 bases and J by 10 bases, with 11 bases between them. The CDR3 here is CASSTRTVYTF. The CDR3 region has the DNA TGTGCCAGCAGCACCCGGACAGTCTACACCTTC.

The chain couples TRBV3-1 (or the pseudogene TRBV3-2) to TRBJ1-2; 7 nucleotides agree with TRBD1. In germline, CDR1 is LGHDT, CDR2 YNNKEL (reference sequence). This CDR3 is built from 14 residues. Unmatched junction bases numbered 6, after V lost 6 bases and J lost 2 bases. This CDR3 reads CASSPQGVNYGYTF. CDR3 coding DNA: TGTGCCAGCAGTCCTCAGGGGGTAAACTATGGCTACACCTTC.